This TCR beta chain was sequenced during a study of Graves' ophthalmopathy and Graves' hyperthyroidism. The study enrolled ophthalmopathy donors with moderate-to-severe activity, CAS ≥3, NOSPECS ≥4 and duration under 3 months. Exclusion criteria comprised other autoimmune diseases, uncontrolled infections, pregnancy or lactation in patients. Diagnoses were established from clinical symptoms, serum thyroxine, TRAb, thyroid ultrasound and orbital computed tomography. The authors amplified TCR beta CDR3 regions from RNA transcripts. Scientists carried out first-round RT-PCR using HTBI primers and then a second-round multiplex PCR. In TCRdb, the multiplex PCR reads were re-called with MiXCR into one record per CDR3 protein. The table has 450,000 or so distinct CDR3 sequences, over 13% seen once. V lost 7 bases to trimming and J lost 6 bases; unmatched junction nucleotides: 6. Germline assignment: CDR1 MNHNS and CDR2 SASEGT. This CDR3 has 15 amino acids.

The sample holds many counts of this clonotype. Sequenced sample: blood. The genes are TRBV6-1 and TRBJ1-6; TRBD1 matches at 10 bases. This clonotype originated in a young woman with Graves' ophthalmopathy. The CDR3 loop is CASTQTGGPNSPLHF. In DNA, the CDR3 is TGTGCCAGCACTCAGACAGGGGGCCCTAATTCACCCCTCCACTTT.